This TCR beta chain was captured by sequencing in a study of blood T cell repertoires in COVID-19. Study information: The study drew acute and convalescent COVID-19 samples from the United States, Italy and Spain. PBMCs, B-cell-depleted T cells, or T cells were the source of the cDNA or gDNA that made up the material.

Original methodology: Reference gene primer amplification in the assay estimated nucleated cell counts. Sequenced by immunoSEQ multiplex PCR; TCRdb stores in-frame clones only, minus some. That table is the source of V, J and clone size, and D and trimming were worked out from the DNA. The repertoire holds 110,000 or so clones, with 86% as singletons. A few counts support this clone. V lost 8 bases and J 5 bases, leaving 18 bases between the germline ends. CDR1 SQVTM and CDR2 ANQGSEA come from the germline V gene. The CDR3 extends over 13 amino acids. The TCR sequence derives from a man aged 65 to 79 who had recovered from COVID-19. What was sequenced was peripheral blood. The V call is TRBV29-1, the J call TRBJ1-1, with D perhaps matching TRBD1 (6 bases). The CDR3 loop is CSSQGTGHTEAFF. In DNA, the CDR3 is TGCAGCTCTCAAGGCACAGGGCATACTGAAGCTTTCTTT.